This T cell receptor (beta chain) originates from a study of blood T cell repertoires in COVID-19. About the research overall: Sites across the United States, Italy and Spain contributed samples from acute and convalescent COVID-19.

In the authors' methods: Reference gene primer amplification gave nucleated cell count estimates. Generated by immunoSEQ multiplex PCR, the TCRdb table keeps only in-frame clones and is missing some. V, J and clone size derive from that table, while D and trimming were established from the DNA sequence. The profile shows under 300,000 clones, roughly four fifths of them singletons. V was trimmed by 3 bases and J by 9 bases, leaving 15 bases between them. This CDR3 comprises 14 residues. From germline, CDR1 is MNHEY and CDR2 SMNVEV (reference sequence). Which cohort a participant joined came from the clinical history participants gave. Donors in Cohort 3 who had recovered were those with two negative PCRs, healthcare professional clearance, or resolution of their symptoms.

Sequenced sample: PBMCs or T cells enriched from blood (not recorded which). The clonotype originates from a man aged 45 to 65 who had recovered from COVID-19. This sequence joins TRBV27 and TRBJ2-1; D gene ambiguous. CDR3 sequence (DNA): TGTGCCAGCAGTTTCGGCGGCGGAACCTCTGAGCAGTTCTTC. Its translation is CASSFGGGTSEQFF.